This T cell receptor beta chain comes out of a study of STAT3 mutations in large granular lymphocyte leukemia. At the level of the study: Canonical activating STAT3 mutations were detected in roughly half of the longitudinally sequenced T-LGLL patients. Study results and caveats: In about 30% of the 18 patients, new TCR clonotypes emerged after therapy. Samples missed the first appearance of the clone. At least one immunodominant TCR beta clonotype appeared in every T-cell large granular lymphocyte leukemia patient.

The CDR3 has 15 residues. Germline loops: CDR1 SGHRS, CDR2 YFSETQ. V shed 4 bases and J shed 2 bases, with 14 bases lying between them. About this clone: Antigen specificity is unknown.

Around 40,000 productive templates were obtained per sample on average. Profiled with immunoSEQ multiplex PCR; TCRdb holds only in-frame clones, not every one. The table includes about 10,000 clones, roughly 55% detected once. Sequenced sample: peripheral blood mononuclear cells. The source is a boy between 10 and 17 years old with T-cell large granular lymphocyte leukemia. Some clones in this sample may be carry-over from other donors' samples. V gene TRBV5-1 combines with J gene TRBJ2-3, with TRBD1 as a possible D gene (6 bases). The CDR3 loop is CASSERTAHTDTQYF. The CDR3, as DNA: TGCGCCAGCAGCGAACGGACAGCCCACACAGATACGCAGTATTTT.